This TCR beta chain was profiled in a study of shared clonotypes between healthy human individuals. Repertoires were generated with immunoSEQ multiplex PCR, while TCRdb's copy carries only in-frame clones and drops some. The sample yields over a million clones, 70% to 80% seen once. Whole-study findings and limits: Clonotype sharing among donors was expected to depend on sequencing depth. Clonotypes shared by all four sorted-subset donors had higher generation probabilities than non-shared clonotypes. Memory subsets generally showed smaller estimated richness than naive subsets did.

Trimming pared 7 bases from V and 5 bases from J, leaving 20 bases between. CDR3 length: 14 amino acids. Germline CDR1 SQVTM, CDR2 ANQGSEA. Concerning this clone: The antigen is unknown.

The sequence was obtained from a man aged 18 to 35 in good health. Some clones in this sample may be carry-over from other donors' samples. V gene TRBV29-1 combines with J gene TRBJ1-1; a possible D gene is TRBD1 (5 bases). The sample consisted of memory CD4+ T cells from PBMCs. Documented subset: CD45RA-negative fraction. This chain's CDR3 is CSARDPSESTEAFF. The CDR3 DNA reads TGCAGCGCACGGGACCCTTCGGAAAGTACTGAAGCTTTCTTT. Combining the CDR3 with reference TRBV29-1 and TRBJ1-1 gives the whole variable domain SAVISQKPSRDICQRGTSLTIQCQVDSQVTMMFWYRQQPGQSLTLIATANQGSEATYESGFVIDKFPISRPNLTFSTLTVSNMSPEDSSIYLCSARDPSESTEAFFGQGTRLTVV.